The sequence of this TCR beta chain was determined in a study of blood T cell repertoires in COVID-19. Study details: Samples representing acute and convalescent COVID-19 were sourced from the United States, Italy and Spain. PBMCs, B-cell-depleted T cells, or T cells provided the cDNA or gDNA that made up the material.

Trimming at V came to 4 bases and at J to 0 bases, leaving 4 bases not matched to a gene. Germline lookup yields CDR1 LGHDT and CDR2 YNNKEL (reference sequence). CDR3 length equals 16 residues. In the source study's methods: Nucleated cell counts were estimated from reference gene primer amplification. Repertoires were generated with immunoSEQ multiplex PCR, while TCRdb's copy carries only in-frame clones and drops some. V and J calls and clone size come straight from that table; D and trimming were deduced from the DNA. Here the sample spans under 80,000 clones, 70% to 80% being singletons. Sequencing input: peripheral blood. The clonotype was recovered from an elderly man with active or convalescent COVID-19. The rearrangement links TRBV3-1 (or the pseudogene TRBV3-2) to TRBJ2-1, with 9 bases lining up with TRBD2. The CDR3 DNA is TGTGCCAGCAGCCCGAGACTAGCGGCCTCCTACAATGAGCAGTTCTTC. Residues: CASSPRLAASYNEQFF.